The present TCR beta chain was sequenced within a study of blood T cells in healthy people across ages. This clonotype was seen only a few times. This CDR3 spans 15 amino acids. Trimming took 2 bases from V and 0 from J; bases not matched to a gene: 4. A second roughly 6 to 12 cycle PCR used barcoded and J-beta primers. TCRdb itself ran the 5' RACE reads through MiXCR, one entry per CDR3 protein. The sample has roughly 730,000 distinct CDR3 sequences, around three fifths seen once; the top ten hold about a quarter. The V gene is TRBV12-3 or TRBV12-4, the J gene TRBJ2-7, with TRBD2 matching 7 bases. The TCR was taken from a man aged 40-55 years in good health. Material: blood. The CDR3 loop is CASSLRREFSYEQYF. The CDR3 DNA reads TGTGCCAGCAGTTTAAGGCGGGAGTTCTCCTACGAGCAGTACTTC.